Sequencing of this TCR beta chain was carried out in a study of blood T cell repertoires in COVID-19. Study-level information: From the United States, Italy and Spain came samples of acute and convalescent COVID-19. The cDNA or gDNA used as material had been derived from T cells, B-cell-depleted T cells, or PBMCs.

A word on this clone: Other DNA sequences from this sample encode an identical CDR3 as well.

The germline V and J ends were trimmed by 1 base and 2 bases, with 9 bases remaining between them. Per germline, CDR1 MDHEN and CDR2 SYDVKM. This CDR3 has 15 residues. Original processing methods: How many nucleated cells were present was estimated from reference gene primer amplification. The assay was immunoSEQ multiplex PCR, and TCRdb's table has in-frame clones only and misses some. From that table come the V and J calls and clone size; the DNA was used to work out D and trimming. The sample yields about 380,000 clones, roughly 90% seen once. The chain uses TRBV28 and TRBJ1-5; weak D call: TRBD1 (6 bases). The receptor's source is a man aged 18 to 30 with active or convalescent COVID-19. The sample was peripheral blood. The CDR3 DNA is TGTGCCAGCAGTTTATCAGGGGCCCGCAATCAGCCCCAGCATTTT. This gives the protein CASSLSGARNQPQHF.